The sequence of this T cell receptor (beta chain) was determined in a study of T-cell memory formation after mild COVID-19. This clonotype was counted a few times. TCRdb recomputed calls from the 5' RACE reads with MiXCR, one row per CDR3 protein. Here the sample spans 200,000 to 250,000 distinct CDR3 sequences, 16% being singletons. The CDR3 loop spans 15 amino acids. Trimming removed 4 bases from V and 2 bases from J; junction bases left unmatched: 7. Germline CDR1 reads SGHRS; CDR2 reads YFSETQ. The sequenced material came from PBMCs or a T cell subset sorted from them (not recorded which). The sequence derives from a man younger than 35 who had mild COVID-19 (a few samples of this study predate the infection). Cell type and time point are not known. This chain links TRBV5-1 with TRBJ2-5, with 8 bases fitting TRBD1. As DNA, the CDR3 is TGCGCCAGCAGCACCGGGACAGGCCTACAAGAGACCCAGTACTTC. Residues: CASSTGTGLQETQYF.